These 21 T cell receptor beta chains were all obtained from the same sample, sequenced in a study of long-term antiretroviral therapy in people with HIV. This was the immunoSEQ v3.0 assay at survey level. Libraries were prepared by immunoSEQ multiplex PCR; TCRdb keeps only in-frame clonotypes and omits some of them. Among about 12,000 clones, around 80% were seen once, and the ten largest hold 15% to 20%. The sequenced sample was unsorted PBMCs, obtained about 8 years after starting antiretroviral therapy. These receptor sequences come from a man aged 50 or older with HIV.

This chain uses TRBV6-1 with TRBJ2-7, with D possibly being TRBD1 or TRBD2 (5 bases each). The CDR3 has 15 residues. Trimming took 4 bases from V and 0 from J, leaving 13 bases between them. Germline CDR1 MNHNS, CDR2 SASEGT. The DNA for the CDR3 is TGTGCCAGCAGTGGGCTTTCAGGGAGCTCCTACGAGCAGTACTTC. This codes for CASSGLSGSSYEQYF.

V and J are TRBV29-1 and TRBJ1-1; D unclear. There are 11 residues in the CDR3. V lost 5 bases and J lost 5, with 9 bases in between. Germline lookup yields CDR1 SQVTM and CDR2 ANQGSEA. CDR3 in DNA: TGCAGCGTTAGGGATTGGACTGAAGCTTTCTTT. This translates into CSVRDWTEAFF. Together with reference TRBV29-1 and TRBJ1-1, the CDR3 gives the full variable domain: SAVISQKPSRDICQRGTSLTIQCQVDSQVTMMFWYRQQPGQSLTLIATANQGSEATYESGFVIDKFPISRPNLTFSTLTVSNMSPEDSSIYLCSVRDWTEAFFGQGTRLTVV.

The gene calls are TRBV28 and TRBJ2-3; D is possibly TRBD1 (6 bases). The germline CDR1 and CDR2 sequences are MDHEN and SYDVKM. V was trimmed by 5 bases and J by 4 bases, leaving 19 bases between them. The length of the CDR3 is 16 residues. The CDR3 DNA reads as TGTGCCAGCAGTCCATTGGACTCAGGGGTAGCAGATACGCAGTATTTT. It is translated as CASSPLDSGVADTQYF.

The chain employs TRBV4-1 and TRBJ2-7; tentatively, D is TRBD1 or TRBD2 (5 bases each). Trimming stripped 4 bases from V and 4 bases from J, with 14 bases between. Per germline, CDR1 MGHRA and CDR2 YSYEKL. The CDR3 length is 14 residues. For the CDR3, the DNA is TGCGCCAGCAGCCCGAGAATTGAGGGGTACGAGCAGTACTTC. This translates into CASSPRIEGYEQYF.

The chain links TRBV14 to TRBJ1-1; D is perhaps TRBD1 (6 bases). The germline CDR1 and CDR2 sequences are SGHDN and FVKESK. Trimming cost V 4 bases and J 8 bases, with 11 bases left between them. CDR3 length equals 12 residues. In DNA, the CDR3 is TGTGCCAGCAGCCCGGGGGGCTACGAAGCTTTCTTT. Encoded protein: CASSPGGYEAFF.

This clone was recorded once. The chain uses TRBV10-3 and TRBJ2-5; tentative D call: TRBD1 (5 bases). Germline CDR1 is ENHRY and CDR2 is SYGVKD. V was shortened by 10 bases and J by 2 bases, with 11 bases between the two germline ends. The length of the CDR3 is 12 residues. CDR3 residues: CATQGIQETQYF. CDR3 in DNA: TGTGCCACCCAGGGAATACAAGAGACCCAGTACTTC.

This clone came up a few times. This chain joins TRBV21-1 and TRBJ1-1. TRBV21-1 is a pseudogene locus. This CDR3 is 16 amino acids long. The chain's CDR3 is CASSKVILQGGTEAFF. Written as DNA, the CDR3 is TGTGCCAGCAGCAAAGTTATCCTTCAGGGAGGAACTGAAGCTTTCTTT.

The rearrangement joins TRBV4-1 to TRBJ1-1, with D unresolved. V shed 4 bases and J shed 1 base, with 4 bases lying between them. This CDR3 spans 12 amino acids. CDR1 MGHRA and CDR2 YSYEKL come from the germline V gene. CDR3 in amino acids: CASSPGNTEAFF. The CDR3 DNA reads TGCGCCAGCAGCCCAGGGAACACTGAAGCTTTCTTT.

This rearrangement joins TRBV6-5 to TRBJ2-2; possibly TRBD2 for D (7 bases). The CDR3 spans 13 residues. Germline CDR1 and CDR2: MNHEY and SVGAGI. V lost 7 bases and J 5 bases, leaving 11 bases between the germline ends. The CDR3: CASTKGGTGELFF. The CDR3, as DNA: TGTGCCAGCACCAAGGGGGGGACCGGGGAGCTGTTTTTT.

This clone appeared once. V gene TRBV11-3 combines with J gene TRBJ2-3; a weak D match, TRBD2 (6 bases). The length of the CDR3 is 16 residues. Germline V gives CDR1 SGHNT, CDR2 YENEEA. V was cut by 5 bases and J by 0 bases, with 15 bases left in between. The CDR3 coding sequence is TGTGCCAGCAGCCCCCTAGCGTCTTCTAGCACAGATACGCAGTATTTT. Translation gives CASSPLASSSTDTQYF.

This chain uses TRBV7-9 with TRBJ2-3, with TRBD2 as a possible D gene (5 bases). CDR3 length: 17 amino acids. V lost 0 bases, J lost 3 bases, and 16 bases lay in between. Germline loops: CDR1 SEHNR, CDR2 FQNEAQ (reference sequence). CDR3 in amino acids: CASSLALEEEGTDTQYF. The CDR3 bases are TGTGCCAGCAGCTTAGCGCTGGAGGAGGAAGGGACAGATACGCAGTATTTT.

This chain uses TRBV7-9 with TRBJ2-1; unclear D gene. Trimming left V 5 bases short and J 5 bases short, with 16 bases between. The germline gives CDR1 SEHNR, CDR2 FQNEAQ (reference sequence). The CDR3 extends over 15 amino acids. This CDR3 is CASSPPTGSNNEQFF. CDR3 nucleotides: TGTGCCAGCAGCCCTCCCACCGGGTCCAACAATGAGCAGTTCTTC.

This sequence joins TRBV6-1 and TRBJ2-1; D remains ambiguous. V was clipped by 10 bases and J by 4 bases, with 11 bases between them. This CDR3 region has 12 residues. Germline CDR1 and CDR2: MNHNS and SASEGT. CDR3 sequence (DNA): TGTGCCACCACCCCAGGATACAATGAGCAGTTCTTC. It is translated as CATTPGYNEQFF.

Concerning this clone: A much larger clone sits a single nucleotide away, making a read error possible. This chain connects TRBV5-8 to TRBJ2-7; unclear D gene. Germline lookup yields CDR1 SGHTS and CDR2 YDEGEE. The CDR3 has 11 residues. Trimming removed 2 bases from V and 4 bases from J, with 4 bases in between. CDR3 amino acids: CASSLGYEQYF. CDR3 coding DNA: TGTGCCAGCAGCTTAGGTTACGAGCAGTACTTC.

This rearrangement joins TRBV7-9 to TRBJ2-4; 9 bases fit TRBD2. V trimming: 4 bases; J trimming: 6 bases; junction bases outside the gene matches: 10. Germline loops: CDR1 SEHNR, CDR2 FQNEAQ (reference sequence). The CDR3 is 16 amino acids. The DNA of the CDR3 is TGTGCCAGCAGCTCCCCTGAGGTAGCGGGGGTAAACATTCAGTACTTC. Protein: CASSSPEVAGVNIQYF.

This chain links TRBV27 with TRBJ2-1; 9 positions agree with TRBD1. CDR3 length equals 16 residues. Germline V gene data show CDR1 as MNHEY and CDR2 as SMNVEV (reference sequence). V was clipped by 5 bases and J by 5 bases; unmatched bases: 10. The CDR3 DNA follows: TGTGCCAGCAGTCCACCGGGACAGGGATATAACAATGAGCAGTTCTTC. This translates into CASSPPGQGYNNEQFF.

This sequence joins TRBV5-6 and TRBJ1-1, with D possibly TRBD1 on 6 matching bases. The CDR3 has 14 residues. Trimming took off 0 bases at V and 7 bases at J, with 13 bases between the two ends. CDR1 is SGHDT and CDR2 is YYEEEE in the germline V gene. The chain's CDR3 is CASSLGQGKVEAFF. The CDR3 region has the DNA TGTGCCAGCAGCTTGGGGCAGGGGAAGGTTGAAGCTTTCTTT.

This chain uses TRBV19 with TRBJ2-1; D is ambiguous. The V gene's germline CDR1 is LNHDA and CDR2 SQIVND (reference sequence). The CDR3 covers 14 residues. V lost 3 bases to trimming and J lost 4 bases, with 10 bases between them. CDR3 coding DNA: TGTGCCAGTAGTATTGACGGGCTTTACAATGAGCAGTTCTTC. Translating it yields CASSIDGLYNEQFF.

The chain has TRBV19 and TRBJ2-1; TRBD2 matches at 7 bases. Germline V gives CDR1 LNHDA, CDR2 SQIVND (reference sequence). V was clipped by 3 bases and J by 7 bases; unmatched bases: 0. The CDR3 is 12 amino acids. The CDR3 region has the DNA TGTGCCAGTAGTATGGGGGGGAATGAGCAGTTCTTC. It codes for CASSMGGNEQFF.

The V gene is TRBV5-5, the J gene TRBJ1-1, with a possible D match to TRBD1 (5 bases). This CDR3 comprises 14 residues. V dropped 4 bases and J dropped 2 bases, with 12 bases sitting between them. CDR1 is SGHKS and CDR2 is YYEKEE in the germline V gene (reference sequence). For the CDR3, the DNA is TGTGCCAGCAGCGGGGGTCCCTTAAACACTGAAGCTTTCTTT. Amino acids: CASSGGPLNTEAFF.

The sample holds a few counts of this clone. The chain uses TRBV7-9 and TRBJ1-5; perhaps TRBD1 as D (6 bases). Germline lookup yields CDR1 SEHNR and CDR2 FQNEAQ (reference sequence). This CDR3 contains 14 residues. V lost 5 bases and J 0 bases, leaving 8 bases between the germline ends. CDR3 protein: CASSARGSNQPQHF. As DNA, the CDR3 is TGTGCCAGCAGCGCCAGGGGTAGCAATCAGCCCCAGCATTTT.